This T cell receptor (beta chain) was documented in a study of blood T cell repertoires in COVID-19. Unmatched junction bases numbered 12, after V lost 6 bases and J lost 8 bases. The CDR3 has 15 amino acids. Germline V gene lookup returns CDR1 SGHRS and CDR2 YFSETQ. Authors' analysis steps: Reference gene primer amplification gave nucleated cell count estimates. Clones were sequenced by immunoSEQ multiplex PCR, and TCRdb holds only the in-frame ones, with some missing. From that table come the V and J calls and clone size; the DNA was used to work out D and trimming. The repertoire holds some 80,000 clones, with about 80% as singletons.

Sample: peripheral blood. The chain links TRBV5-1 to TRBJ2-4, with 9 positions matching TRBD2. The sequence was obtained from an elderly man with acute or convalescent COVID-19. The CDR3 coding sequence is TGCGCCAGCACGCGGGGGGGCCGACCTATAGACATTCAGTACTTC. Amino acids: CASTRGGRPIDIQYF.